Shown below are 26 T cell receptor beta chains from a single sample sequenced in a study of cytomegalovirus exposure and HLA in healthy donors. The primer mix had 60 Vbeta and 13 Jbeta primers. Measured with immunoSEQ multiplex PCR; TCRdb has only the in-frame clones, and not every one. The data contain about 200,000 clones, 79% of them seen just once; the ten biggest clones take up 0.35% to 0.5%. The source material was PBMCs. Receptors were obtained from a male donor in good health and CMV-seropositive.

The rearrangement joins TRBV19 to TRBJ1-5, with 7 bases fitting TRBD1. V shed 6 bases and J 7 bases; nucleotides not matched to a gene: 15. From germline, CDR1 is LNHDA and CDR2 SQIVND (reference sequence). The CDR3 has 16 residues. CDR3 amino acids: CASRALREQGTQPQHF. Here the CDR3 DNA reads TGTGCCAGTAGAGCGCTCCGGGAACAGGGGACCCAGCCCCAGCATTTT.

V gene TRBV7-3 combines with J gene TRBJ1-2; the match to TRBD1 covers 9 bases. Per germline, CDR1 SGHTA and CDR2 FQGTGA. CDR3 length equals 13 residues. Trimming removed 5 bases from V and 5 bases from J; junction bases left unmatched: 3. This chain's CDR3 is CASSTDRGYGYTF. The CDR3 DNA is TGTGCCAGCAGCACCGACAGGGGGTATGGCTACACCTTC.

On this clone itself: A read error may produce the germline difference seen at one junction end. The J gene is TRBJ1-4, the V gene TRBV7-9, with TRBD1 matching 7 bases. The length of the CDR3 is 16 residues. Germline loops: CDR1 SEHNR, CDR2 FQNEAQ (reference sequence). CDR3 DNA sequence: TGTTCCAGCAGCCGCAGAGGGGGCTCAACTAATGAAAAACTGTTTTTT. Its translation: CSSSRRGGSTNEKLFF.

CDR3 sequence: CASSVLAGYNEQFF. CDR3 DNA sequence: TGTGCCAGCAGCGTGCTAGCGGGTTACAATGAGCAGTTCTTC. This chain joins TRBV9 and TRBJ2-1, with 8 bases aligning to TRBD2. There are 14 residues in the CDR3. V gave up 2 bases and J gave up 4 bases; unmatched junction bases: 2. Germline values: CDR1 SGDLS, CDR2 YYNGEE.

The rearrangement uses TRBV5-1 and TRBJ2-3; the match to TRBD2 covers 13 bases. With 4 bases clipped from V and 4 bases from J, the junction kept 3 bases outside the gene matches. The length of the CDR3 is 15 residues. The germline V gene has CDR1 SGHRS and CDR2 YFSETQ. The CDR3: CASSAGTSGADTQYF. In DNA, the CDR3 is TGCGCCAGCAGCGCGGGGACTAGCGGGGCAGATACGCAGTATTTT.

CDR3 DNA: TGTGCCAGCAGCTTACGTCAAGGTCTAGCGGGAGGCGAGCAGTACTTC. It is translated as CASSLRQGLAGGEQYF. The chain couples TRBV13 to TRBJ2-7, with 11 bases aligning to TRBD2. Germline-derived CDR1 and CDR2 are PRHDT and FYEKMQ (reference sequence). J was trimmed by 6 bases and V by 2 bases; bases with no gene match: 9. CDR3 size: 16 residues.

This clone appeared a few times. The J gene is TRBJ1-2, the V gene TRBV2; D remains ambiguous. The germline V gene has CDR1 SNHLY and CDR2 FYNNEI. Deletions cut 5 bases from V and 2 bases from J, with 9 bases between. The CDR3 is 13 amino acids. CDR3 region: CASSLSPNYGYTF. The DNA for the CDR3 is TGTGCCAGCAGTTTGTCCCCAAACTATGGCTACACCTTC.

The chain links TRBV5-1 to TRBJ2-5, with TRBD2 as a possible D gene (5 bases). The V gene lost 6 bases and the J gene lost 6 bases, with 18 bases spanning the gap. This CDR3 has 14 residues. CDR1 and CDR2 from the germline V gene are SGHRS and YFSETQ. The CDR3 spells CASNQDRRGKTQYF. The CDR3 bases are TGCGCCAGCAACCAAGACCGACGGGGAAAGACCCAGTACTTC.

The chain has TRBV2 and TRBJ1-5; D is unclear. This CDR3 is 19 amino acids long. Germline assignment: CDR1 SNHLY and CDR2 FYNNEI. The V end lost 3 bases, the J end lost 0 bases, and 21 bases lay between the germline ends. This chain's CDR3 is CASSEFQSGRKYSNQPQHF. The CDR3, as DNA: TGTGCCAGCAGTGAGTTTCAGAGCGGTAGGAAATATAGCAATCAGCCCCAGCATTTT.

The rearrangement links TRBV2 to TRBJ2-5, with 8 bases fitting TRBD1. The V gene end was trimmed by 7 bases and the J gene end by 7 bases; junction bases not matched to a gene: 8. The CDR3 spans 13 residues. Germline lookup yields CDR1 SNHLY and CDR2 FYNNEI. CDR3 in amino acids: CASTPAGGGTQYF. The CDR3 DNA sequence: TGTGCCAGCACCCCCGCAGGGGGCGGGACCCAGTACTTC.

The V call is TRBV6-5, the J call TRBJ2-7, with 7 bases identical to TRBD2. Germline CDR1 reads MNHEY; CDR2 reads SVGAGI. The junction had 12 bases not matched to a gene; V was cut back by 3 bases and J by 4 bases. The CDR3 sequence is 16 residues long. CDR3 DNA sequence: TGTGCCAGCAGTTATCAAGCGGGAAAAACGGGGTACGAGCAGTACTTC. It specifies CASSYQAGKTGYEQYF.

This chain uses TRBV19 with TRBJ1-1, with a possible D match to TRBD1 (5 bases). Looked up from germline, CDR1 is LNHDA and CDR2 is SQIVND (reference sequence). This CDR3 comprises 14 residues. The ends were cut back, 7 bases at V and 7 bases at J, with 19 bases in the middle. CDR3 loop: CASIRWGRRVEAFF. In nucleotides, the CDR3 is TGTGCCAGTATTCGATGGGGCAGGAGAGTTGAAGCTTTCTTT.

The chain links TRBV18 to TRBJ2-5; possibly TRBD1 for D (6 bases). Germline V CDR1 and CDR2: KGHSH, LQKENI. CDR3 length: 13 residues. Between the trimmed V and J ends, which lost 6 bases and 2 bases, there was a span of 10 bases. The CDR3 bases are TGTGCCAGCTCTCAGGGGTTTCAAGAGACCCAGTACTTC. Protein product: CASSQGFQETQYF.

This clone has only a few counts. V gene TRBV9 combines with J gene TRBJ1-5; weak D call: TRBD1 (6 bases). The V end lost 0 bases, the J end lost 3 bases, and 10 bases lay between the germline ends. The CDR3 has 15 residues. Germline loops: CDR1 SGDLS, CDR2 YYNGEE. The CDR3 region has the DNA TGTGCCAGCAGCGTAGATGGACAGCCCAATCAGCCCCAGCATTTT. Its protein product is CASSVDGQPNQPQHF.

The chain uses TRBV19 and TRBJ2-3; D is uncertain. The CDR3 length is 13 residues. V was cut by 9 bases and J by 6 bases, with 16 bases left in between. In germline, CDR1 is LNHDA, CDR2 SQIVND (reference sequence). In DNA form, the CDR3 reads TGTGCCAGCCGGTTAGGCGTGAGGGATACGCAGTATTTT. It codes for CASRLGVRDTQYF.

V is TRBV14 and J is TRBJ2-7, with a weak D call TRBD2 (6 bases). The germline V and J ends were trimmed by 4 bases and 3 bases, with 16 bases remaining between them. CDR1 is SGHDN, CDR2 FVKESK, per germline. The CDR3 totals 15 residues. CDR3: CASSLPGGSFYEQYF. The CDR3 DNA reads as TGTGCCAGCAGCCTCCCCGGGGGATCCTTCTACGAGCAGTACTTC.

The V gene is TRBV7-3, the J gene TRBJ1-2; tentative D call: TRBD1 (5 bases). The CDR3 loop spans 15 amino acids. Germline values: CDR1 SGHTA, CDR2 FQGTGA. V lost 0 bases and J 10 bases, leaving 18 bases between the germline ends. Written as DNA, the CDR3 is TGTGCCAGCAGCTTAACGACGGGGGTTCGGGAAGACTACACCTTC. It specifies CASSLTTGVREDYTF.

This chain links TRBV9 with TRBJ2-2, with D possibly matching TRBD2 (6 bases). Germline CDR1 is SGDLS and CDR2 is YYNGEE. V was clipped by 5 bases and J by 5 bases, with 13 bases between them. The CDR3 spans 14 residues. The CDR3: CASRWDSGTGELFF. The DNA of the CDR3 is TGTGCCAGCAGGTGGGACTCGGGGACCGGGGAGCTGTTTTTT.

The chain is built from TRBV7-9 and TRBJ1-1, with D possibly matching TRBD1 (6 bases). The CDR3 length is 13 residues. V was cut by 5 bases and J by 11 bases, with 18 bases left in between. CDR1 and CDR2 (germline): SEHNR, FQNEAQ (reference sequence). CDR3 DNA: TGTGCCAGCAGCAGGTCAGGGGAGTCTAATGCTTTCTTT. Protein product: CASSRSGESNAFF.

The chain recombines TRBV9 with TRBJ2-5, with TRBD2 as a possible D gene (6 bases). The ends were cut back, 2 bases at V and 2 bases at J, with 13 bases in the middle. In germline, CDR1 is SGDLS, CDR2 YYNGEE. The CDR3 spans 15 residues. CDR3 bases: TGTGCCAGCAGCGTTGTTTCGGGGGTACAAGAGACCCAGTACTTC. Translated, it gives CASSVVSGVQETQYF.

The gene calls are TRBV4-1 and TRBJ1-1; possibly TRBD1 for D (6 bases). The CDR3 is 14 amino acids. V was shortened by 2 bases and J by 6 bases, with 13 bases between the two germline ends. The V gene's germline CDR1 is MGHRA and CDR2 YSYEKL. The CDR3 nucleotides are TGCGCCAGCAGCCAACAAACAGGGAAACCTGAAGCTTTCTTT. The encoded protein is CASSQQTGKPEAFF.

The rearrangement uses TRBV7-3 and TRBJ1-3; D ambiguous. The CDR3 has 15 residues. CDR1 is SGHTA and CDR2 is FQGTGA in the germline V gene. V gave up 2 bases and J gave up 4 bases, with 12 bases separating them. The CDR3 DNA reads TGTGCCAGCAGCTTAGGGAGGGCGGGCGGAAACACCATATATTTT. Its protein is CASSLGRAGGNTIYF.

This chain uses TRBV11-2 with TRBJ2-2; the D gene is possibly TRBD1 (6 bases). This CDR3 has 16 amino acids. Trimming pared 3 bases from V and 2 bases from J, leaving 13 bases between. CDR1 is SGHAT and CDR2 is FQNNGV in the germline V gene. The CDR3 nucleotides read TGTGCCAGCAGCTTCTTGAGGACAGATAACACCGGGGAGCTGTTTTTT. Its protein product is CASSFLRTDNTGELFF.

The V call is TRBV21-1, the J call TRBJ2-5; the table's TRBD2 call for D was not verified on the DNA. TRBV21-1 is reported as a pseudogene. The CDR3 runs 16 residues. CDR3 DNA: TGTGCCAGCACTAAAGGCCAGACTCCTTGGGTAGAGACCCAGTACTTC. Protein sequence: CASTKGQTPWVETQYF.

The chain recombines TRBV6-4 with TRBJ2-7; 9 bases are shared with TRBD2. CDR1 is MRHNA and CDR2 is SNTAGT in the germline V gene. There are 15 residues in the CDR3. After removal of 6 bases from V and 1 base from J, the junction contained 7 bases not matched to a gene. The CDR3 is CASRGLAGLSYEQYF. The CDR3 DNA reads TGTGCCAGCAGGGGGCTAGCGGGGTTATCCTACGAGCAGTACTTC.

This clone occurred a few times. Other DNA sequences in this specimen translate into the identical CDR3. V gene TRBV27 combines with J gene TRBJ1-1; unclear D gene. The CDR3 sequence is 13 residues long. Germline V gene sequence: CDR1 MNHEY, CDR2 SMNVEV (reference sequence). V lost 3 bases and J lost 1, with 6 bases in between. This CDR3 reads CASSFRGNTEAFF. The DNA of the CDR3 is TGTGCCAGCAGTTTCAGAGGGAACACTGAAGCTTTCTTT.